Below, 27 T cell receptor beta chains from the same sample are listed, as sequenced in a study of T cell repertoires in cytomegalovirus infection. MiXCR, run by TCRdb on the reads, gives a single entry per CDR3 protein. The top ten clones hold 18% of a sample with some 700,000 distinct CDR3 sequences, roughly a third of them seen once. For these receptors, no antigen is known. Material: cultured PBMCs, obtained from culture after CMV antigen stimulation. All receptors come from a human donor in good health (CMV status not recorded). Some clones in this sample may be carry-over from other donors' samples.

The V and J genes are TRBV5-4 and TRBJ2-3; D remains ambiguous. The CDR3 sequence is 14 residues long. Germline CDR1 and CDR2: SGHNT and YYREEE (reference sequence). V dropped 4 bases and J dropped 2 bases, with 11 bases sitting between them. For the CDR3, the DNA is TGTGCCAGCAGCCGGGCGGACCTCACAGATACGCAGTATTTT. Its protein product is CASSRADLTDTQYF.

This clonotype has more than one count but fewer than ten. The rearrangement links TRBV7-2 to TRBJ1-5; unclear D gene. This CDR3 has 15 residues. With 0 bases removed from V and 3 bases from J, the gap between germline ends came to 9 bases. The germline gives CDR1 SGHTA, CDR2 FQGNSA. The CDR3 reads CASSLALGVNQPQHF. For the CDR3, the DNA is TGTGCCAGCAGCTTAGCGCTAGGAGTCAATCAGCCCCAGCATTTT.

The table lists this clonotype with a few counts. The gene calls are TRBV28 and TRBJ2-5; 10 nucleotides match TRBD2. This CDR3 is built from 13 residues. V was clipped by 11 bases and J by 7 bases; unmatched bases: 10. The germline V gene encodes CDR1 MDHEN and CDR2 SYDVKM. As DNA, the CDR3 is TGTGCCGGAGGACTAGCGGTCCCAGGGACCCAGTACTTC. It translates to CAGGLAVPGTQYF.

This clonotype has a handful of counts. The rearrangement links TRBV12-3 or TRBV12-4 to TRBJ2-1; 11 nucleotides line up with TRBD2. With V trimmed by 6 bases and J by 5 bases, 15 bases remained unmatched. This CDR3 has 18 amino acids. CDR3 nucleotide sequence: TGTGCCAGCAGACCTACTAGCGGGAGTATTTTTGGGGACAATGAGCAGTTCTTC. Translated, it gives CASRPTSGSIFGDNEQFF.

This clonotype was counted a few times. This rearrangement joins TRBV7-8 to TRBJ1-4, with TRBD1 matching over 9 bases. This CDR3 is 14 amino acids long. The germline V gene encodes CDR1 SGHVS and CDR2 FQNEAQ. The V segment lost 5 bases and the J segment 7 bases; nucleotides outside the gene matches: 5. The CDR3 spells CASSGRDRVEKLFF. The CDR3 region has the DNA TGTGCCAGCAGCGGCCGGGACAGGGTTGAAAAACTGTTTTTT.

This chain joins TRBV20-1 and TRBJ2-7; 10 bases fit TRBD1. Losses at the gene ends were 0 bases for V and 7 bases for J; bases not matched to a gene: 6. The CDR3 is made up of 14 amino acids. Germline CDR1 is DFQATT and CDR2 is SNEGSKA (reference sequence). CDR3 DNA sequence: TGCAGTGCTAGAGACCGACAGGGGGCGCGGGAGCAGTACTTC. Its translation is CSARDRQGAREQYF.

The chain is built from TRBV15 and TRBJ2-3, with 7 bases lining up with TRBD1. In germline, CDR1 is LNHNV, CDR2 YYDKDF (reference sequence). After removal of 5 bases from V and 2 bases from J, the junction contained 10 bases not matched to a gene. The CDR3 is 16 amino acids. The CDR3 sequence: CATSVGTATSTDTQYF. The CDR3 DNA follows: TGTGCCACCAGCGTAGGGACAGCGACGTCCACAGATACGCAGTATTTT.

The chain is built from TRBV4-1 and TRBJ1-4; D gene ambiguous. The germline gives CDR1 MGHRA, CDR2 YSYEKL. The CDR3 is 15 residues long. V was trimmed by 2 bases and J by 2 bases, leaving 9 bases between them. In DNA form, the CDR3 reads TGCGCCAGCAGCCAATGGATGGGGACTAATGAAAAACTGTTTTTT. Protein sequence: CASSQWMGTNEKLFF.

The chain uses TRBV20-1 and TRBJ1-1; D is possibly TRBD1 (5 bases). V dropped 5 bases and J dropped 6 bases, with 13 bases sitting between them. CDR1 and CDR2 (germline): DFQATT, SNEGSKA (reference sequence). The CDR3 extends over 12 amino acids. In DNA, the CDR3 is TGCAGTGCTGTACCGGGGCGCCCTGAAGCTTTCTTT. It encodes CSAVPGRPEAFF.

Concerning this clonotype itself: This may be a read error, as it is one base from a much larger clone. The V and J genes are TRBV11-2 and TRBJ2-5, with D maybe TRBD2 (6 bases). V was pared by 5 bases and J by 3 bases, with 16 bases between. CDR3 length: 15 amino acids. CDR1 and CDR2 from the germline V gene are SGHAT and FQNNGV. CDR3 nucleotide sequence: TGTGCCAGCAGCGCCATGGGGGGACCCGAAGAGACCCAGTACTTC. Its protein is CASSAMGGPEETQYF.

J is TRBJ2-7 and V is TRBV11-2; 12 bases are shared with TRBD2. The CDR3 runs 17 residues. V gave up 0 bases and J gave up 5 bases; unmatched junction bases: 8. The germline CDR1 and CDR2 sequences are SGHAT and FQNNGV. CDR3 sequence (DNA): TGTGCCAGCAGCTTAGATGGGCTAGCGGGAGGGCCTGACGAGCAGTACTTC. Translated, it gives CASSLDGLAGGPDEQYF.

In this sample, this clonotype turned up a few times. The chain joins TRBV7-8 to TRBJ1-1; 8 positions match TRBD1. Germline V gene sequence: CDR1 SGHVS, CDR2 FQNEAQ. The ends lost 1 base at V and 11 bases at J; junction bases unmatched: 6. The CDR3 totals 13 residues. CDR3 sequence: CASSLGGQGMAFF. The DNA of the CDR3 is TGTGCCAGCAGCTTAGGTGGACAGGGAATGGCTTTCTTT.

This clonotype was found a few times. The genes are TRBV11-1 and TRBJ2-1; D call uncertain. CDR1 SGHAT and CDR2 FQDESV come from the germline V gene (reference sequence). The CDR3 consists of 15 residues. V was cut by 2 bases and J by 8 bases, with 16 bases left in between. For the CDR3, the DNA is TGTGCCAGCAGCTTATCAGCGCCTAGTCGGCATGAGCAGTTCTTC. Translation: CASSLSAPSRHEQFF.

This chain uses TRBV20-1 with TRBJ2-3; possibly TRBD2 for D (6 bases). Germline assignment: CDR1 DFQATT and CDR2 SNEGSKA (reference sequence). The germline V and J ends were trimmed by 8 bases and 1 base, with 31 bases remaining between them. The CDR3 runs to 19 residues. The CDR3 nucleotides are TGCAGTCCCGCAGGGTCACGGCGGGACGGCCCCTCTGGCACAGATACGCAGTATTTT. Amino acid sequence: CSPAGSRRDGPSGTDTQYF.

A few counts support this clonotype. The rearrangement links TRBV4-2 to TRBJ2-5, with TRBD1 as a possible D gene (5 bases). The V end lost 4 bases, the J end lost 7 bases, and 16 bases lay between the germline ends. The CDR3 runs to 14 residues. The germline CDR1 and CDR2 sequences are LGHNA and YNFKEQ. CDR3 protein: CASSLPGAGVTQYF. Here the CDR3 DNA reads TGTGCCAGCAGCCTCCCTGGGGCCGGCGTGACCCAGTACTTC.

The gene calls are TRBV5-1 and TRBJ2-5; a weak D match, TRBD1 (6 bases). The CDR3 runs to 17 residues. V gave up 2 bases and J gave up 7 bases, with 24 bases separating them. Germline lookup yields CDR1 SGHRS and CDR2 YFSETQ. The CDR3 loop is CASSLRTENYISGTQYF. The DNA for the CDR3 is TGCGCCAGCAGCTTAAGGACAGAAAACTACATTTCGGGGACCCAGTACTTC.

Many counts were recorded for this clonotype. V gene TRBV12-3 or TRBV12-4 combines with J gene TRBJ2-2; no definite D call. The CDR3 runs to 15 residues. V lost 6 bases, J lost 6 bases, and 17 bases lay in between. CDR3 sequence: CASSRDHPPSGELFF. The CDR3, as DNA: TGTGCCAGCAGCCGAGACCACCCCCCCTCCGGGGAGCTGTTTTTT.

This clonotype occurred a few times. V usage is TRBV7-9 and J usage is TRBJ1-6; D gene uncertain. This CDR3 region has 15 residues. The V end was cut by 0 bases, the J end by 0 bases, with 3 bases between. Germline loops: CDR1 SEHNR, CDR2 FQNEAQ (reference sequence). CDR3 region: CASSLASSYNSPLHF. The CDR3 DNA reads TGTGCCAGCAGCTTAGCTAGCTCCTATAATTCACCCCTCCACTTT.

This rearrangement joins TRBV6-2 or TRBV6-3 to TRBJ2-7; D may correspond to TRBD1 or TRBD2 (5 bases each). Germline CDR1 is MNHEY and CDR2 is SVGEGT. V was cut by 8 bases and J by 1 base, with 12 bases left in between. This CDR3 contains 13 residues. The CDR3 coding sequence is TGTGCCAGCGGCCGGGGCGGATCCTACGAGCAGTACTTC. Translated, it gives CASGRGGSYEQYF.

The CDR3 DNA sequence: TGTGCCAGTAGTATAAGTGCGACAGCTCCTTACTCTGGAAACACCATATATTTT. Translated, it gives CASSISATAPYSGNTIYF. V gene TRBV19 combines with J gene TRBJ1-3; a possible D gene is TRBD1 (5 bases). The CDR3 runs 18 residues. Germline values: CDR1 LNHDA, CDR2 SQIVND (reference sequence). Trimming cost V 2 bases and J 0 bases, with 17 bases left between them.

The gene calls are TRBV7-9 and TRBJ1-1, with D unresolved. CDR3 length: 13 amino acids. From germline, CDR1 is SEHNR and CDR2 FQNEAQ (reference sequence). The V and J ends lost 5 bases and 5 bases respectively, with 12 bases between them. CDR3 sequence: CASSIKWGTEAFF. The CDR3 DNA reads TGTGCCAGCAGCATAAAGTGGGGTACTGAAGCTTTCTTT.

The chain uses TRBV6-2 or TRBV6-3 and TRBJ1-1, with D hard to call. The V end was cut by 5 bases, the J end by 10 bases, with 14 bases between. CDR3 length equals 12 residues. The germline gives CDR1 MNHEY, CDR2 SVGEGT. CDR3 in amino acids: CASSPGYYGAFF. The CDR3 DNA reads as TGTGCCAGCAGTCCCGGCTATTACGGAGCTTTCTTT.

In its sample, this clonotype was seen a few times. The chain employs TRBV2 and TRBJ2-3, with D hard to call. The V gene lost 6 bases and the J gene lost 6 bases, with 10 bases spanning the gap. CDR3 length: 12 amino acids. Germline V gene lookup returns CDR1 SNHLY and CDR2 FYNNEI. The CDR3 protein is CASRAKRDTQYF. CDR3 DNA sequence: TGTGCCAGCAGGGCTAAGAGGGATACGCAGTATTTT.

Ten or more counts support this clonotype. This sequence joins TRBV7-2 and TRBJ2-1, with D tentatively TRBD2 (7 bases). Germline V gene lookup returns CDR1 SGHTA and CDR2 FQGNSA. The CDR3 length is 14 residues. The V end was cut by 7 bases, the J end by 0 bases, with 10 bases between. The CDR3 coding sequence is TGTGCCAGCAAGGGGGGGAGCTCCTACAATGAGCAGTTCTTC. It codes for CASKGGSSYNEQFF.

The rearrangement joins TRBV11-2 to TRBJ2-7; D is unresolved. The germline V gene encodes CDR1 SGHAT and CDR2 FQNNGV. CDR3 length equals 12 residues. V shed 7 bases and J shed 4 bases, with 11 bases lying between them. The CDR3 spells CASTTGPYEQYF. Here the CDR3 DNA reads TGTGCCAGCACAACCGGACCTTACGAGCAGTACTTC. Together with reference TRBV11-2 and TRBJ2-7, the CDR3 gives the full variable domain: EAGVAQSPRYKIIEKRQSVAFWCNPISGHATLYWYQQILGQGPKLLIQFQNNGVVDDSQLPKDRFSAERLKGVDSTLKIQPAKLEDSAVYLCASTTGPYEQYFGPGTRLTVT.

This clonotype came up a few times. In DNA, the CDR3 is TGTGCCAGCAGTCTTAACAGGGCGGGCTATGGCTACACCTTC. Translated: CASSLNRAGYGYTF. V usage is TRBV27 and J usage is TRBJ1-2; a possible D gene is TRBD1 (6 bases). Trimming pared 5 bases from V and 4 bases from J, leaving 14 bases between. There are 14 residues in the CDR3. Looked up from germline, CDR1 is MNHEY and CDR2 is SMNVEV (reference sequence).

This clonotype has only a few counts. The chain is built from TRBV15 and TRBJ2-5; D ambiguous. This CDR3 spans 12 amino acids. With 0 bases removed from V and 5 bases from J, the gap between germline ends came to 4 bases. Germline values: CDR1 LNHNV, CDR2 YYDKDF (reference sequence). The CDR3 nucleotides are TGTGCCACCAGCAGAGACAAGGAGACCCAGTACTTC. This codes for CATSRDKETQYF.